The 2 T cell receptor beta chains presented below share a single source sample, sequenced in a study of T cells in Graves' hyperthyroidism and ophthalmopathy (dated by TCRdb to between 2018 and 2021). The library relied on multiplex PCR. For sequencing, an Illumina HiSeq 2000 was employed. Amplification of TCR beta CDR3 regions was carried out from RNA transcripts. A first-round RT-PCR of the TCR CDR3 used the HTBI primer set with the Qiagen OneStep RT-PCR kit. Starting from the raw public reads, TCRdb applied fastp trimming at Q25, assembled clones with MiXCR and retained in-frame beta chains. All rows with the same CDR3 protein become a single entry with the most common DNA and genes. This sample lists approximately 700,000 distinct CDR3 sequences; less than 20% were detected once. The ten largest account for around 7.7% of the sample. Sample: blood. The receptors stem from a man in his late teens or twenties with Graves' hyperthyroidism.

A few counts support this clonotype. This chain links TRBV7-3 with TRBJ1-1; TRBD1 is a possible D gene (5 bases). Trimming pared 2 bases from V and 1 base from J, leaving 11 bases between. The CDR3 is made up of 15 amino acids. Germline values: CDR1 SGHTA, CDR2 FQGTGA. The CDR3 DNA is TGTGCCAGCAGCTTATATGGGGGGAGGAACACTGAAGCTTTCTTT. As protein: CASSLYGGRNTEAFF.

This clonotype was detected many times. Mismatch with germline at one junction end may stem from a read error. The V call is TRBV28, the J call TRBJ2-5, with D unclear. The CDR3 consists of 14 residues. Germline CDR1 MDHEN, CDR2 SYDVKM. The chain's CDR3 is CASSLMEFQKTQYF. The DNA for the CDR3 is TGTGCCAGCAGTTTAATGGAGTTCCAAAAGACCCAGTACTTC. The entire variable domain, with the rest obtained from reference TRBV28 and TRBJ2-5, is as follows: DVKVTQSSRYLVKRTGEKVFLECVQDMDHENMFWYRQDPGLGLRLIYFSYDVKMKEKGDIPEGYSVSREKKERFSLILESASTNQTSMYLCASSLMEFQKTQYFGPGTRLLVL.